The present entry profiles one T cell receptor (beta chain) with its context. Its recognized antigen is unknown. No much larger clonotype is one base removed from it; base qualities were not supplied. Sequences DFQATT (CDR1) and SNEGSKA (CDR2) are obtained from the germline V gene (reference sequence). There are 11 amino acids in the CDR3, from cysteine to phenylalanine inclusive. Only the CDR3 DNA stays, 33 bases, in frame from base 1. Cut back by 4 bases and 6 bases, the V and J ends lie 7 bases apart. Libraries were prepared through the immunoSEQ multiplex PCR assay. TCRdb mirrors the immuneACCESS table, restricted to in-frame sequences. Some clones are absent from its copies; in checked studies, under half trace to an unresolved V gene, and the reason for the others is unknown. Counted in this sample were fewer than 95,000 clones; about four fifths of them appeared once. Around 0.8% of the sample is taken by the ten largest.

These data are taken from a study of radiotherapy plus CTLA-4 blockade in lung cancer (dated by TCRdb to the late 2010s). For context, the study as a whole: Objective responses occurred in 18% of enrolled patients, and under 40% achieved disease control. The paper as a whole reports these results and caveats: After treatment with radiotherapy and ipilimumab, TCR clones that came from tumors expanded in the peripheral blood. The strongest predictors of response were reported to be early dynamic shifts in blood T cell clones along with a rise in serum interferon-beta following radiation.

The study tested focal radiation therapy combined with CTLA-4 blockade (ipilimumab) in patients with chemo-refractory metastatic non-small-cell lung cancer. This specimen consisted of peripheral blood, obtained from a patient treated with radiotherapy plus ipilimumab. This receptor was identified in a human donor with non-small cell lung cancer who had stable disease on radiotherapy plus ipilimumab. The rearranged chain carries TRBV20-1 and TRBJ2-1; TRBD1 is a weak D gene call, 6 bases matching. The CDR3 protein sequence reads: CSATGVNEQFF. The sequenced DNA: TGCAGTGCTACAGGGGTCAATGAGCAGTTCTTC.